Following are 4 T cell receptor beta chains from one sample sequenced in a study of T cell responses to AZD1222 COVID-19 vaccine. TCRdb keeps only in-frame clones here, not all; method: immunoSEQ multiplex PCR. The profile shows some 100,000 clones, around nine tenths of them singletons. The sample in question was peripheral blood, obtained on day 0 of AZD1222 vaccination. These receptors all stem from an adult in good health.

CDR3 coding DNA: TGCGCCAGCAGCCAAGATCAATCGGGGCGGGGGCTTCAAGAGACCCAGTACTTC. Residues: CASSQDQSGRGLQETQYF. This chain uses TRBV4-1 with TRBJ2-5; TRBD2 is a possible D gene (7 bases). The germline CDR1 and CDR2 sequences are MGHRA and YSYEKL. This CDR3 has 18 residues. Trimming took 0 bases from V and 2 from J, leaving 19 bases between them.

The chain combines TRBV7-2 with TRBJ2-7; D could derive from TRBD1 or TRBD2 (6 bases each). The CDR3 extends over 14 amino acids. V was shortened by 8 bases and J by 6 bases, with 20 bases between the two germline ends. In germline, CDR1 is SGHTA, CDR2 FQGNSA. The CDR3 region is CASGGTPKMGEQYF. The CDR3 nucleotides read TGTGCCAGCGGCGGGACACCAAAAATGGGCGAGCAGTACTTC.

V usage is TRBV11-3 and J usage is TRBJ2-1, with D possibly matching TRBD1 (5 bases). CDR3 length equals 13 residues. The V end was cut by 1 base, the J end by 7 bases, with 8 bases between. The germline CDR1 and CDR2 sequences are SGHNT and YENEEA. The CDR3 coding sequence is TGTGCCAGCAGCTTAGGACAGAGAAATGAGCAGTTCTTC. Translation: CASSLGQRNEQFF.

The CDR3 reads CASSPNEFRAPFNTGELFF. For the CDR3, the DNA is TGTGCCAGCTCACCAAACGAGTTCAGAGCCCCCTTTAACACCGGGGAGCTGTTTTTT. The chain employs TRBV18 and TRBJ2-2; no reliable D call. Trimming stripped 2 bases from V and 2 bases from J, with 21 bases between. This CDR3 has 19 amino acids. CDR1 and CDR2 (germline): KGHSH, LQKENI. Complete variable domain (other parts from reference TRBV18 and TRBJ2-2): NAGVMQNPRHLVRRRGQEARLRCSPMKGHSHVYWYRQLPEEGLKFMVYLQKENIIDESGMPKERFSAEFPKEGPSILRIQQVVRGDSAAYFCASSPNEFRAPFNTGELFFGEGSRLTVL.